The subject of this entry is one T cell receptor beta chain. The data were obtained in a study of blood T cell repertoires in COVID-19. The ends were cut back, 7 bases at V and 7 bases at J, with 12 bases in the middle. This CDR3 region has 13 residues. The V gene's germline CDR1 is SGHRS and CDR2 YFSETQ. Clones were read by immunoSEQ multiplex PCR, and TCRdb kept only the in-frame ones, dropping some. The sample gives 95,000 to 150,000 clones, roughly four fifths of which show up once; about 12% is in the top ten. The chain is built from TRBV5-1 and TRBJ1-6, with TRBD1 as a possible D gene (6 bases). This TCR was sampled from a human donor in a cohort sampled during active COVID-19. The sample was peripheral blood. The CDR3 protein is CASGQSSNSPLHF. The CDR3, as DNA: TGCGCCAGCGGACAGTCCTCCAATTCACCCCTCCACTTT.